The 9 T cell receptor beta chains below were found in one sample sequenced in a study of graft-versus-host responses after intestinal transplantation. These TCRs are of unknown antigen specificity. The data were produced by immunoSEQ multiplex PCR, yet TCRdb's version contains in-frame clones alone and is incomplete. The data contain 100,000 to 140,000 clones, about 87% of them seen just once; the ten biggest clones take up over 0.6%. The sequences come from unstimulated CD4+ T cells sorted from spleen or lymph node cells, collected before transplant. The origin of the receptors is a human donor who was the organ donor for an intestinal transplant.

A remark on this clone: At the DNA level, this CDR3 is encoded by other sequences in the same sample as well. The V gene is TRBV15, the J gene TRBJ1-5; D is uncertain. Deletions cut 1 base from V and 2 bases from J, with 6 bases between. The germline gives CDR1 LNHNV, CDR2 YYDKDF (reference sequence). The CDR3 totals 14 residues. Written as DNA, the CDR3 is TGTGCCACCAGCAGAGGAGTGGGCAATCAGCCCCAGCATTTT. Translating gives CATSRGVGNQPQHF.

This chain uses TRBV7-3 with TRBJ1-1; D gene ambiguous. From germline, CDR1 is SGHTA and CDR2 FQGTGA. This CDR3 is 13 amino acids long. V lost 7 bases and J 1 base, leaving 10 bases between the germline ends. CDR3 in amino acids: CASKKGGNTEAFF. The CDR3 coding sequence is TGTGCCAGCAAGAAGGGCGGGAACACTGAAGCTTTCTTT.

The chain carries TRBV27 and TRBJ2-7; D perhaps matches TRBD1 (7 bases). Trimming took off 6 bases at V and 0 bases at J, with 15 bases between the two ends. Germline V gives CDR1 MNHEY, CDR2 SMNVEV (reference sequence). CDR3 size: 15 residues. The CDR3: CASRLGGTDSYEQYF. The CDR3 DNA sequence: TGTGCCAGCAGATTAGGCGGGACAGACTCCTACGAGCAGTACTTC.

This sequence joins TRBV5-1 and TRBJ2-3; perhaps TRBD1 as D (5 bases). V lost 4 bases to trimming and J lost 2 bases, with 17 bases between them. CDR1 is SGHRS, CDR2 YFSETQ, per germline. The CDR3 is 16 amino acids. The CDR3 is CASSPLGLDITDTQYF. CDR3 nucleotide sequence: TGCGCCAGCAGCCCCCTGGGGCTGGATATCACAGATACGCAGTATTTT.

The chain combines TRBV11-3 with TRBJ2-1; 7 positions match TRBD2. This CDR3 comprises 17 residues. CDR1 and CDR2 from the germline V gene are SGHNT and YENEEA. After removal of 5 bases from V and 0 bases from J, the junction contained 10 bases not matched to a gene. This chain's CDR3 is CASSRREAGSSYNEQFF. CDR3 DNA: TGTGCCAGCAGCCGCCGGGAGGCGGGGAGCTCCTACAATGAGCAGTTCTTC.

The chain links TRBV5-1 to TRBJ2-3, with 12 bases that match TRBD2. Per germline, CDR1 SGHRS and CDR2 YFSETQ. This CDR3 is built from 17 residues. With 3 bases clipped from V and 2 bases from J, the junction kept 7 bases outside the gene matches. The CDR3: CASSSTLAGGTTDTQYF. The CDR3 DNA reads TGCGCCAGCAGCTCAACCCTAGCGGGGGGGACCACAGATACGCAGTATTTT.

V gene TRBV6-1 combines with J gene TRBJ1-5; no definite D call. The CDR3 length is 13 residues. With 1 base removed from V and 10 bases from J, the gap between germline ends came to 11 bases. Germline-derived CDR1 and CDR2 are MNHNS and SASEGT. CDR3 bases: TGTGCCAGCAGTGAAGGAGGAGTGGGTCCCCAGCATTTT. Protein sequence: CASSEGGVGPQHF.

J is TRBJ2-7 and V is TRBV6-1; D is uncertain. This CDR3 is 14 amino acids long. V lost 1 base and J 1 base, leaving 8 bases between the germline ends. From germline, CDR1 is MNHNS and CDR2 SASEGT. This chain's CDR3 is CASSEVMDSYEQYF. For the CDR3, the DNA is TGTGCCAGCAGTGAAGTAATGGATTCCTACGAGCAGTACTTC.

This sequence joins TRBV9 and TRBJ2-1, with 8 nucleotides matching TRBD1. V shed 0 bases and J 3 bases; nucleotides not matched to a gene: 2. Germline-derived CDR1 and CDR2 are SGDLS and YYNGEE. The CDR3 consists of 15 residues. The CDR3 bases are TGTGCCAGCAGCGTAGCAGGGGGCGGCTACAATGAGCAGTTCTTC. This translates into CASSVAGGGYNEQFF. The whole variable domain, filled in from reference TRBV9 and TRBJ2-1, reads DSGVTQTPKHLITATGQRVTLRCSPRSGDLSVYWYQQSLDQGLQFLIQYYNGEERAKGNILERFSAQQFPDLHSELNLSSLELGDSALYFCASSVAGGGYNEQFFGPGTRLTVL.